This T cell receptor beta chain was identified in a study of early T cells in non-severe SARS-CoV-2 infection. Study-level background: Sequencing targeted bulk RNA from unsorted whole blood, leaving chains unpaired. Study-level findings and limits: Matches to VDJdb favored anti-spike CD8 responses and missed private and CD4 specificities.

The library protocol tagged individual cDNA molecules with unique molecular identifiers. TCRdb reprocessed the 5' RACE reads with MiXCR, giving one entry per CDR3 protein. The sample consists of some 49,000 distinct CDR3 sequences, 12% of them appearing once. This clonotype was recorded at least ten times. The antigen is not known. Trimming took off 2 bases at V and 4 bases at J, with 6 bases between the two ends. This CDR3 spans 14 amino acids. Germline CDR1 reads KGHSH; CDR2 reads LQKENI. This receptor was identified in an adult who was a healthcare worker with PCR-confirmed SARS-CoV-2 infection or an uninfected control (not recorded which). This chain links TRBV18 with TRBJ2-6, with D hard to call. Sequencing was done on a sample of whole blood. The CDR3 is CASSPGVGANVLTF. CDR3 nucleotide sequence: TGTGCCAGCTCACCAGGGGTAGGGGCCAACGTCCTGACTTTC.